This TCR beta chain was recovered during a study of CXCR3-negative and CXCR3-positive naive CD8 T cells (dated by TCRdb to about 2019). Looking at the study overall: In total, about 130 million TRB reads were obtained, which works out to roughly 1.5 +/- 0.3 million reads per library. Diversity and physicochemical repertoire analyses were performed on about a dozen donors pooled from two independent experiments. Naive subsets from five or six donors and memory cells from 3 donors were included in the TRBV-TRBJ cluster analysis. General conclusions and limits of the study: Compared with CXCR3-negative naive cells, CXCR3-positive naive cells had TRB CDR3s with higher hydrophobicity (lower Kidera factor 4), lower energy, and higher strength and volume indices. Both naive subsets had comparably high repertoire diversity, while memory CD8+ T cells had much lower repertoire diversity. CXCR3 expression partially decreased after cryopreservation, so most assays used freshly isolated PBMCs. Surface CD5, linked to self-reactivity in mice, was comparable between naive subsets; TCR interaction strength was therefore also inferred from TRB CDR3 physicochemical properties. Naive CXCR3-negative and CXCR3-positive cells from the same donor showed similar TRBV-TRBJ usage, whereas memory cells showed distinct patterns.

As concerns this clonotype: The antigen it binds to is not known.

Data came from a NextSeq 550. The Human TCR Profiling Kit (MiLaboratory) was used to prepare UMI-labeled 5' RACE TRB cDNA libraries. The full amount of extracted RNA was used for cDNA synthesis, and the full amount of resulting cDNA was used for PCR amplification. Libraries were prepared in parallel with an identical number of PCR cycles. Concerning the study's data processing: With a requirement of at least two reads per UMI, MIGEC and MiXCR extracted about 50,000 +/- 10,000 unique UMI-labeled TRB cDNA molecules per library. On average, each library contained roughly 40,000 +/- 10,000 functional in-frame TRB CDR3 nucleotide clonotypes without stop codons. Diversity metrics, including normalized Shannon-Wiener and Chao1, were computed in VDJtools after downsampling to 5000 UMI-labeled TRB molecules per sample. For the central five CDR3 residues, VDJtools calculated physicochemical properties weighted by clonotype size, namely interaction energy, strength, volume and Kidera factor 4. TCRdb reprocessed the sequencing reads and holds a single record per CDR3 protein sequence, with no DNA. None of the V and J calls come from the authors' own analysis; TCRdb made them. The sample table on file contains 150,000 to 180,000 distinct CDR3 sequences. Together, the top ten hold approximately 0.51% of the sample.

There are 16 amino acids in the CDR3, from cysteine to phenylalanine inclusive. DNA was not recorded. According to the germline V gene, CDR1 reads MDHEN and CDR2 reads SYDVKM. Each CD8+ T cell subset was flow-sorted in triplicate, and 300,000 to 350,000 cells per subset were placed directly into RLT lysis buffer. To keep memory contaminants out, a stringent definition of naive CD8+ T cells was applied: CD45RO-CCR7+CD27+CD95-. Peripheral blood mononuclear cells were isolated from buffy coats using standard density gradient centrifugation. Naive CXCR3-negative and CXCR3-positive CD8+ T cells were flow-sorted on a FACSAria III. Total RNA was extracted from sorted cells with an RNeasy Mini Kit.

The rearranged segments are TRBV28 and TRBJ1-3. The sample comprised naive CXCR3+ CD8+ T cells from blood. The sample's cell subset or site label is to be understood as: CD45RO-CCR7+CD27+CD95- naive CD8+ T cells expressing CXCR3 (TNR3+). The receptor was isolated from a human donor in good health. Some clones in this sample may be carry-over from other donors' samples. Here the CDR3 is given as CASSSGAQGSGNTIYF.